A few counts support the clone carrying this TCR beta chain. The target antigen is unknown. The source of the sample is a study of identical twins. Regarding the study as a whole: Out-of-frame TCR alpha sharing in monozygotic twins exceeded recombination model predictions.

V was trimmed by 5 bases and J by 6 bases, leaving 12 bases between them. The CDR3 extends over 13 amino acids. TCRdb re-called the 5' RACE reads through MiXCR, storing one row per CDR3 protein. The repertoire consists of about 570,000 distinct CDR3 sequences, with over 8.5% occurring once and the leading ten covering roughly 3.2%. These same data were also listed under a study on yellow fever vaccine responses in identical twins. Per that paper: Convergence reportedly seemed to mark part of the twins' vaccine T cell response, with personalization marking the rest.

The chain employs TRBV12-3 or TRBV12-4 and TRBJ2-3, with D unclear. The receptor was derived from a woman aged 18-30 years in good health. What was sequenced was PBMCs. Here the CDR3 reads CASSIPAGDTQYF. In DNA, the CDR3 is TGTGCCAGCAGTATCCCCGCCGGGGATACGCAGTATTTT.